The clone carrying this T cell receptor beta chain was picked up a small number of times. Its matching antigen is unknown. Germline lookup yields CDR1 SGHNT and CDR2 YYREEE (reference sequence). The CDR3 has 14 residues. Trimming shortened V by 4 bases and J by 6 bases, and 14 bases separated the two germline ends. Expansion of antigen-specific CD4+ T cells with viral peptide pools was carried out by the ViraFEST assay before sequencing. After less than 11 days in culture, the CD4+ T cells were isolated. Two doses of BNT162b2 or mRNA-1273 vaccine were administered to participants. Peptides at about 10 ug/ml and IL-2 at 9 to 10 IU/ml were added to a few million PBMC per well. The source of the sample is a study of vaccination effects on CD4 cells after COVID-19. Some clones are missing from TCRdb's copy, which holds only in-frame ones; the method was immunoSEQ multiplex PCR. The sample carries tens of thousands of clones, less than 80% recorded once.

This clonotype originated in a human donor who received a COVID-19 vaccine. The chain combines TRBV5-4 with TRBJ1-3; possible D gene TRBD1, 5 bases. This material consisted of CD4+ T cells from PBMCs cultured with HCoV-229E spike peptides, taken after COVID-19 vaccination. The CDR3 here is CASSVDIGQNTIYF. Here the CDR3 DNA reads TGTGCCAGCAGCGTGGACATTGGCCAAAACACCATATATTTT.